This T cell receptor (beta chain) was found in a study of T cell responses to AZD1222 COVID-19 vaccine. TCRdb's table, derived via immunoSEQ multiplex PCR, lists solely in-frame clones and lacks some. The data hold about 96,000 clones, with 70% to 90% observed a single time. The CDR3 contains 12 residues. V lost 10 bases and J lost 4, with 11 bases in between. J is TRBJ2-1 and V is TRBV12-3 or TRBV12-4; tentative D call: TRBD2 (6 bases). This TCR was sampled from an adult in good health. The source material was peripheral blood, sampled on day 0 of AZD1222 vaccination. For the CDR3, the DNA is TGTGCCATCCAGCGGGTGTACAATGAGCAGTTCTTC. As protein: CAIQRVYNEQFF.